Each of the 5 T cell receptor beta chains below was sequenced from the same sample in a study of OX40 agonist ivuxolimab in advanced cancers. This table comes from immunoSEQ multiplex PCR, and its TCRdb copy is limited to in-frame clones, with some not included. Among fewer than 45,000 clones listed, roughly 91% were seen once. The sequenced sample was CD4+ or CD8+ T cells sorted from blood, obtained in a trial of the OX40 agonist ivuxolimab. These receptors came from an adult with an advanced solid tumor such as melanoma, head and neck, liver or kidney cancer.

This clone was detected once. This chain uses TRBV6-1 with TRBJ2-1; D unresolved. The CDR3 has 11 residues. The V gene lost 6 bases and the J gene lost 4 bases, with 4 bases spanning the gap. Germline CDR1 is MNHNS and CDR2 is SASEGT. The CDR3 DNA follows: TGTGCCAGCAGCACGTACAATGAGCAGTTCTTC. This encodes CASSTYNEQFF.

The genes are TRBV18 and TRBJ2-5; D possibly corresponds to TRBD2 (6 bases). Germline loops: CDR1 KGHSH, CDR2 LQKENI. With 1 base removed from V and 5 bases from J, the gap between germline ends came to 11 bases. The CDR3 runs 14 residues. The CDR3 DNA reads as TGTGCCAGCTCACCACTGGAGGGACGGGAGACCCAGTACTTC. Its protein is CASSPLEGRETQYF. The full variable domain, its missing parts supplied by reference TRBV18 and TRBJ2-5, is NAGVMQNPRHLVRRRGQEARLRCSPMKGHSHVYWYRQLPEEGLKFMVYLQKENIIDESGMPKERFSAEFPKEGPSILRIQQVVRGDSAAYFCASSPLEGRETQYFGPGTRLLVL.

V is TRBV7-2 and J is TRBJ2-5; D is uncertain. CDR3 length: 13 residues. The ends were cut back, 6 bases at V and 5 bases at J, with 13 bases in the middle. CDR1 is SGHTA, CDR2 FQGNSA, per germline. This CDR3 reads CASSSSYSETQYF. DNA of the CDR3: TGTGCCAGCAGTTCTAGTTACTCGGAGACCCAGTACTTC.

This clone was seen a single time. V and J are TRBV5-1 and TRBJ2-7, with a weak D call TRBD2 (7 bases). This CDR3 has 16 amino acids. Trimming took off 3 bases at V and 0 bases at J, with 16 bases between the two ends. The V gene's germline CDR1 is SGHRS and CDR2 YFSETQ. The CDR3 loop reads CASSSGSGGYSYEQYF. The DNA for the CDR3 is TGCGCCAGCAGCTCCGGTTCGGGGGGCTACTCCTACGAGCAGTACTTC. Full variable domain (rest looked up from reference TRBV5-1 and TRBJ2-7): KAGVTQTPRYLIKTRGQQVTLSCSPISGHRSVSWYQQTPGQGLQFLFEYFSETQRNKGNFPGRFSGRQFSNSRSEMNVSTLELGDSALYLCASSSGSGGYSYEQYFGPGTRLTVT.

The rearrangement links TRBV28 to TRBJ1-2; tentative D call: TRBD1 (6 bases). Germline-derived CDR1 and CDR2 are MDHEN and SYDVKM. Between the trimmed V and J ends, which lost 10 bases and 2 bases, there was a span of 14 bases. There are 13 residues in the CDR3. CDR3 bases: TGTGCCACTACCTTGGACAGCAACTATGGCTACACCTTC. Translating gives CATTLDSNYGYTF.